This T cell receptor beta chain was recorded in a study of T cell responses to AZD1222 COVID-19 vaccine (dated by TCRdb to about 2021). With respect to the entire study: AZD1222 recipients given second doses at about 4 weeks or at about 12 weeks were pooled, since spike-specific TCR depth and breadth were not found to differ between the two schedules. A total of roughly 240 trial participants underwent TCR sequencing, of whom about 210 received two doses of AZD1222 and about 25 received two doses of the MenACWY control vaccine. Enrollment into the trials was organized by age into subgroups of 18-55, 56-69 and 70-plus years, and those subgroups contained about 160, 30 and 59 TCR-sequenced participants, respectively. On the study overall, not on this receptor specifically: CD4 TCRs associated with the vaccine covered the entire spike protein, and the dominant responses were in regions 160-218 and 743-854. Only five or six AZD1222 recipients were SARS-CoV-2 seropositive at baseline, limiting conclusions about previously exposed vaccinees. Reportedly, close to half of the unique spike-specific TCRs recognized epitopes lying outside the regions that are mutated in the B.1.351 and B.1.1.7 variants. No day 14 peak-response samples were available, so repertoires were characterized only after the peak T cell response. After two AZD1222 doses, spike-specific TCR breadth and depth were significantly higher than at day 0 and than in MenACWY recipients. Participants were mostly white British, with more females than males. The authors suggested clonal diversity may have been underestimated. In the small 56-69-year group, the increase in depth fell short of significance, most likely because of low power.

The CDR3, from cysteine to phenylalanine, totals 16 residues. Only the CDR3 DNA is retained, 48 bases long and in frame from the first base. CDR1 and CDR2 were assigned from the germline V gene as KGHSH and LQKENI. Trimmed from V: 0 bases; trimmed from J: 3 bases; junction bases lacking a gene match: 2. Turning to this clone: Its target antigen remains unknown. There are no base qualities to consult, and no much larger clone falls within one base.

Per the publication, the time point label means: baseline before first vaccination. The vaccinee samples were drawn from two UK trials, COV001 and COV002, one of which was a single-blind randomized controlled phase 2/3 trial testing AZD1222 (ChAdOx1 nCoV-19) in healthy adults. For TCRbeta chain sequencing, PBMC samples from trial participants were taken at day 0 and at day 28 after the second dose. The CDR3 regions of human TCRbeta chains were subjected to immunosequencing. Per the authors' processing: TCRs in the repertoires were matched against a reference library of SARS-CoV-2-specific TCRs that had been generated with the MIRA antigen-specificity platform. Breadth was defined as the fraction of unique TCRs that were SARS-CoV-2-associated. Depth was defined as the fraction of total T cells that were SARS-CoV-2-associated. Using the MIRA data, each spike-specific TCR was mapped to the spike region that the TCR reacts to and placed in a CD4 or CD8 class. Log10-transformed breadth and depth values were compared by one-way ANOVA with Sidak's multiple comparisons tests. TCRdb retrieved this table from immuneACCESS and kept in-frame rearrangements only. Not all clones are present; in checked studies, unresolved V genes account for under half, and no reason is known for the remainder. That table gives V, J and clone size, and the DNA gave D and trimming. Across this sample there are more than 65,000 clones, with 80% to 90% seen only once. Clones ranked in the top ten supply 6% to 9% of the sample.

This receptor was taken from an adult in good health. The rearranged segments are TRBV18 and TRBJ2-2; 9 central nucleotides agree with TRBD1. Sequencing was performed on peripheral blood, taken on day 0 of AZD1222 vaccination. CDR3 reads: CASSPPTGGYTGELFF. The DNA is TGTGCCAGCTCACCACCAACAGGGGGCTACACCGGGGAGCTGTTTTTT.